The 28 T cell receptor beta chains below all came from one sample that was sequenced in a study of OX40 agonist ivuxolimab in advanced cancers. Sequenced by immunoSEQ multiplex PCR; TCRdb stores in-frame clones only, minus some. This table holds around 68,000 clones, about 90% found once. The specimen comprised CD4+ or CD8+ T cells sorted from blood, sampled in a trial of the OX40 agonist ivuxolimab. The source is an adult with an advanced solid tumor such as melanoma, head and neck, liver or kidney cancer.

V is TRBV18 and J is TRBJ2-3; D is perhaps TRBD2 (6 bases). Deletions cut 3 bases from V and 4 bases from J, with 11 bases between. The length of the CDR3 is 14 residues. The germline gives CDR1 KGHSH, CDR2 LQKENI. CDR3 residues: CASSPPSEADTQYF. The CDR3 DNA reads TGTGCCAGCTCACCCCCTAGCGAGGCAGATACGCAGTATTTT.

This chain joins TRBV5-1 and TRBJ2-7; 12 positions agree with TRBD1. This CDR3 spans 15 amino acids. Germline CDR1 is SGHRS and CDR2 is YFSETQ. Trimming took 4 bases from V and 5 from J; bases not matched to a gene: 7. Written as DNA, the CDR3 is TGCGCCAGCAGCCGAGGGACAGGGGGCGTCAACGAGCAGTACTTC. Translation: CASSRGTGGVNEQYF.

The chain is built from TRBV5-8 and TRBJ1-4; possibly TRBD1 for D (5 bases). Germline V gene data show CDR1 as SGHTS and CDR2 as YDEGEE. V was pared by 0 bases and J by 8 bases, with 11 bases between. The CDR3 length is 14 residues. CDR3 region: CASSLVGPAEKLFF. CDR3 in DNA: TGTGCCAGCAGCTTGGTGGGGCCCGCCGAAAAACTGTTTTTT.

This chain links TRBV19 with TRBJ1-2; D possibly corresponds to TRBD1 (6 bases). Trimming took 5 bases from V and 4 from J, leaving 11 bases between them. Germline V gene data show CDR1 as LNHDA and CDR2 as SQIVND (reference sequence). There are 13 residues in the CDR3. This CDR3 reads CASSSGAGYGYTF. The CDR3 DNA follows: TGTGCCAGTAGTTCAGGGGCCGGCTATGGCTACACCTTC.

The CDR3 is CASSEQGQTNYGYTF. CDR3 nucleotide sequence: TGTGCCAGCAGTGAACAAGGACAGACTAACTATGGCTACACCTTC. V usage is TRBV6-1 and J usage is TRBJ1-2; D perhaps matches TRBD1 (6 bases). The CDR3 is 15 amino acids. Germline V gene lookup returns CDR1 MNHNS and CDR2 SASEGT. V was shortened by 2 bases and J by 0 bases, with 10 bases between the two germline ends.

The gene calls are TRBV5-1 and TRBJ2-1; 9 bases line up with TRBD1. Germline CDR1 and CDR2: SGHRS and YFSETQ. This CDR3 has 13 residues. Trimming removed 3 bases from V and 10 bases from J; junction bases left unmatched: 5. CDR3 region: CASSSGTGYEQFF. The CDR3 DNA is TGCGCCAGCAGCTCCGGGACAGGGTACGAGCAGTTCTTC.

The chain couples TRBV15 to TRBJ2-7, with 10 bases aligning to TRBD1. V shed 3 bases, J shed 4 bases, and the junction held 3 bases outside the gene matches. Germline V lookup: CDR1 LNHNV, CDR2 YYDKDF (reference sequence). The CDR3 runs 14 residues. The CDR3 spells CATSRGTGVYEQYF. CDR3 DNA: TGTGCCACCAGCAGGGGGACAGGGGTGTACGAGCAGTACTTC.

The chain joins TRBV6-5 to TRBJ2-1; 10 bases are shared with TRBD2. The CDR3 spans 14 residues. V was clipped by 6 bases and J by 8 bases; unmatched bases: 7. CDR1 is MNHEY, CDR2 SVGAGI, per germline. Here the CDR3 DNA reads TGTGCCAGCAGCCGAACTAGCGGGATGGATGAGCAGTTCTTC. The encoded protein is CASSRTSGMDEQFF.

This clone has just one count. V usage is TRBV15 and J usage is TRBJ1-1; possible D gene TRBD1, 5 bases. The V gene's germline CDR1 is LNHNV and CDR2 YYDKDF (reference sequence). The CDR3 sequence is 16 residues long. Trimming stripped 5 bases from V and 5 bases from J, with 21 bases between. The CDR3 loop is CATSVWDPRSGTEAFF. As DNA, the CDR3 is TGTGCCACCAGCGTATGGGACCCACGGTCGGGTACTGAAGCTTTCTTT.

The chain combines TRBV5-4 with TRBJ1-1; D possibly corresponds to TRBD1 (5 bases). Germline loops: CDR1 SGHNT, CDR2 YYREEE (reference sequence). The ends were cut back, 1 base at V and 1 base at J, with 11 bases in the middle. This CDR3 has 15 amino acids. The CDR3: CASSLRQLGNTEAFF. In DNA, the CDR3 is TGTGCCAGCAGCTTGAGACAGCTTGGGAACACTGAAGCTTTCTTT.

The chain employs TRBV7-3 and TRBJ2-3; 9 nucleotides line up with TRBD2. The trim removed 8 bases at V and 3 bases at J, leaving 9 bases unmatched. Germline V lookup: CDR1 SGHTA, CDR2 FQGTGA. The length of the CDR3 is 15 residues. The chain's CDR3 is CASSHSGSATDTQYF. CDR3 nucleotide sequence: TGTGCCAGCTCTCATAGCGGGAGTGCTACAGATACGCAGTATTTT.

The chain uses TRBV15 and TRBJ2-3; D remains ambiguous. The CDR3 has 17 residues. CDR1 is LNHNV, CDR2 YYDKDF, per germline (reference sequence). V dropped 3 bases and J dropped 2 bases, with 18 bases sitting between them. CDR3 coding DNA: TGTGCCACCAGCAGCCATATCGCGACGGGCGACACAGATACGCAGTATTTT. Translation: CATSSHIATGDTDTQYF.

The V call is TRBV7-2, the J call TRBJ1-2, with D hard to call. Germline-derived CDR1 and CDR2 are SGHTA and FQGNSA. The CDR3 spans 13 residues. V shed 2 bases and J shed 7 bases, with 11 bases lying between them. Here the CDR3 DNA reads TGTGCCAGCAGCTTATACCCCGAGGGTGGCTACACCTTC. Its translation is CASSLYPEGGYTF.

This chain links TRBV2 with TRBJ2-6; D may be TRBD1 (6 bases). Germline V gives CDR1 SNHLY, CDR2 FYNNEI. The CDR3 extends over 17 amino acids. V lost 7 bases and J 0 bases, leaving 16 bases between the germline ends. For the CDR3, the DNA is TGTGCCAGCATCAAGGACAGCCTTGGCTCTGGGGCCAACGTCCTGACTTTC. Its protein product is CASIKDSLGSGANVLTF. Based on the CDR3 plus reference TRBV2 and TRBJ2-6, the full variable domain is EPEVTQTPSHQVTQMGQEVILRCVPISNHLYFYWYRQILGQKVEFLVSFYNNEISEKSEIFDDQFSVERPDGSNFTLKIRSTKLEDSAMYFCASIKDSLGSGANVLTFGAGSRLTVL.

The J gene is TRBJ1-5, the V gene TRBV6-6; a possible D gene is TRBD1 (6 bases). Trimming took off 4 bases at V and 4 bases at J, with 14 bases between the two ends. The germline CDR1 and CDR2 sequences are MNHNY and SVGAGI (reference sequence). This CDR3 is 15 amino acids long. CDR3 nucleotide sequence: TGTGCCAGCAGTTCGTCTCGGGGGCAGAATCAGCCCCAGCATTTT. Encoded protein: CASSSSRGQNQPQHF.

The chain employs TRBV9 and TRBJ2-2; 7 bases map to TRBD1. Unmatched junction bases numbered 11, after V lost 3 bases and J lost 6 bases. The V gene's germline CDR1 is SGDLS and CDR2 YYNGEE. The CDR3 extends over 16 amino acids. CDR3 protein: CASSARGRREAGELFF. The CDR3 DNA reads TGTGCCAGCAGCGCAAGGGGGCGCCGAGAGGCCGGGGAGCTGTTTTTT.

This rearrangement joins TRBV7-9 to TRBJ1-2, with D unresolved. This CDR3 is 14 amino acids long. Trimming took 0 bases from V and 0 from J, leaving 5 bases between them. CDR1 and CDR2 (germline): SEHNR, FQNEAQ (reference sequence). CDR3 in amino acids: CASSLARSNYGYTF. The DNA for the CDR3 is TGTGCCAGCAGCTTAGCCAGGTCTAACTATGGCTACACCTTC.

The chain couples TRBV19 to TRBJ2-1; 7 positions agree with TRBD2. The CDR3 covers 14 residues. With 5 bases clipped from V and 11 bases from J, the junction kept 12 bases outside the gene matches. CDR1 LNHDA and CDR2 SQIVND come from the germline V gene (reference sequence). The CDR3 here is CASSPGTTGRQQFF. The CDR3 DNA follows: TGTGCCAGTAGTCCCGGGACTACGGGGCGCCAGCAGTTCTTC.

This clone was seen a few times. The chain uses TRBV19 and TRBJ1-5, with 11 bases identical to TRBD1. Unmatched junction bases numbered 6, after V lost 3 bases and J lost 8 bases. CDR1 and CDR2 (germline): LNHDA, SQIVND (reference sequence). This CDR3 spans 15 amino acids. CDR3 in DNA: TGTGCCAGTAGTATGGGACAGGGGGTTGGTGAGCCCCAGCATTTT. Its translation is CASSMGQGVGEPQHF.

This rearrangement joins TRBV28 to TRBJ1-2; unclear D gene. CDR3 length: 13 amino acids. CDR1 and CDR2 from the germline V gene are MDHEN and SYDVKM. Trimming pared 6 bases from V and 8 bases from J, leaving 16 bases between. CDR3 in DNA: TGTGCCAGCAGCCCAGTGAAGGGAGGAGGCTACACCTTC. Its protein product is CASSPVKGGGYTF.

The chain employs TRBV20-1 and TRBJ1-2; D is uncertain. CDR1 is DFQATT, CDR2 SNEGSKA, per germline (reference sequence). The CDR3 length is 10 residues. V lost 2 bases, J lost 8 bases, and 6 bases lay in between. The CDR3 nucleotides are TGCAGTGCTAGACTTAGGGGCTACACCTTC. Translating it yields CSARLRGYTF.

This clone was picked up a small number of times. The genes are TRBV27 and TRBJ2-6; D unclear. Trimming took off 0 bases at V and 2 bases at J, with 2 bases between the two ends. The CDR3 length is 14 residues. CDR1 and CDR2 from the germline V gene are MNHEY and SMNVEV (reference sequence). In DNA form, the CDR3 reads TGTGCCAGCAGTTTATCTCCTGGGGCCAACGTCCTGACTTTC. Its translation is CASSLSPGANVLTF.

The chain combines TRBV5-6 with TRBJ1-2; TRBD1 might be the D (6 bases). CDR1 is SGHDT and CDR2 is YYEEEE in the germline V gene. CDR3 length equals 15 residues. Trimming removed 0 bases at V and 3 bases at J, with 12 bases between. DNA of the CDR3: TGTGCCAGCAGCTTGGTGGGGGGCTTGGACTATGGCTACACCTTC. Protein product: CASSLVGGLDYGYTF.

J is TRBJ1-1 and V is TRBV7-9, with D perhaps TRBD1 (5 bases). The CDR3 is 12 residues long. The germline gives CDR1 SEHNR, CDR2 FQNEAQ (reference sequence). V gave up 11 bases and J gave up 3 bases, with 13 bases separating them. In DNA, the CDR3 is TGTGCCGGAAGTAGGGGTGACACTGAAGCTTTCTTT. Its protein is CAGSRGDTEAFF.

The chain recombines TRBV5-4 with TRBJ2-7; 10 bases match TRBD2. The CDR3 is 14 residues long. Germline V CDR1 and CDR2: SGHNT, YYREEE (reference sequence). After removal of 4 bases from V and 3 bases from J, the junction contained 4 bases not matched to a gene. CDR3 loop: CASSPGLADYEQYF. For the CDR3, the DNA is TGTGCCAGCAGCCCCGGACTAGCGGACTACGAGCAGTACTTC.

This clone occurred once. The rearrangement joins TRBV5-4 to TRBJ2-3; TRBD2 aligns across 7 bases. The junction had 12 bases not matched to a gene; V was cut back by 4 bases and J by 4 bases. The CDR3 runs to 16 residues. Germline-derived CDR1 and CDR2 are SGHNT and YYREEE (reference sequence). CDR3 bases: TGTGCCAGCAGCCCCGGCGGGAGTAAATATGCAGATACGCAGTATTTT. Protein: CASSPGGSKYADTQYF. Complete variable domain (other parts from reference TRBV5-4 and TRBJ2-3): ETGVTQSPTHLIKTRGQQVTLRCSSQSGHNTVSWYQQALGQGPQFIFQYYREEENGRGNFPPRFSGLQFPNYSSELNVNALELDDSALYLCASSPGGSKYADTQYFGPGTRLTVL.

J is TRBJ1-3 and V is TRBV5-1, with D possibly TRBD1 on 5 matching bases. CDR3 length equals 15 residues. CDR1 and CDR2 (germline): SGHRS, YFSETQ. Trimming took 4 bases from V and 7 from J, leaving 18 bases between them. CDR3 DNA: TGCGCCAGCAGCATTACAGGCGCTTCATCGAACACCATATATTTT. Translating it yields CASSITGASSNTIYF.

For the CDR3, the DNA is TGTGCCAGCAGTACAGGGGGCGCGGGAAACACCATATATTTT. As protein: CASSTGGAGNTIYF. V gene TRBV6-1 combines with J gene TRBJ1-3; 9 nucleotides agree with TRBD1. There are 14 residues in the CDR3. The V and J ends lost 5 bases and 4 bases, in that order; junction bases with no gene match: 3. CDR1 MNHNS and CDR2 SASEGT come from the germline V gene.